Below are 5 T cell receptor beta chains sequenced from a single sample in a study of cytomegalovirus exposure and HLA in healthy donors. The PCR used 60 Vbeta and 13 Jbeta primers. The method was immunoSEQ multiplex PCR; TCRdb's version includes in-frame clones alone and lacks a portion of them. The repertoire has about 190,000 clones, 82% of them found once; the top ten carry under 0.9%. The sequencing input was PBMCs. The receptor set was obtained from a woman younger than 35 in good health and CMV-seronegative.

This chain connects TRBV14 to TRBJ2-7; 7 nucleotides agree with TRBD2. The ends lost 4 bases at V and 3 bases at J; junction bases unmatched: 9. The CDR3 length is 15 residues. Looked up from germline, CDR1 is SGHDN and CDR2 is FVKESK. DNA for the CDR3: TGTGCCAGCAGCCTCTCCTCAGGCGGGGGCTACGAGCAGTACTTC. Translated: CASSLSSGGGYEQYF.

The chain is built from TRBV5-6 and TRBJ2-1; 14 nucleotides line up with TRBD2. The CDR3 covers 14 residues. Germline V CDR1 and CDR2: SGHDT, YYEEEE. Trimming took 4 bases from V and 12 from J; bases not matched to a gene: 6. The CDR3 here is CASSRGTSGGGQFF. CDR3 nucleotide sequence: TGTGCCAGCAGCCGCGGGACTAGCGGGGGAGGGCAGTTCTTC.

The count of this clone is one. The chain uses TRBV19 and TRBJ2-4, with TRBD1 identical over 9 bases. The CDR3 runs to 14 residues. From germline, CDR1 is LNHDA and CDR2 SQIVND (reference sequence). V lost 6 bases and J lost 5; bases outside the gene matches: 5. CDR3 amino acids: CASSTGGGENIQYF. The CDR3 DNA reads TGTGCCAGTAGCACAGGGGGCGGCGAAAACATTCAGTACTTC.

The J gene is TRBJ2-5, the V gene TRBV7-9; D not resolved. The CDR3 is 13 residues long. Trimming left V 5 bases short and J 1 base short, with 8 bases between. CDR1 and CDR2 (germline): SEHNR, FQNEAQ (reference sequence). CDR3 DNA: TGTGCCAGCAGCACTGTAATCCAAGAGACCCAGTACTTC. It yields the protein CASSTVIQETQYF.

J is TRBJ2-7 and V is TRBV29-1; TRBD1 aligns across 9 bases. Germline V gene lookup returns CDR1 SQVTM and CDR2 ANQGSEA. The CDR3 totals 13 residues. The V gene end was trimmed by 6 bases and the J gene end by 4 bases; junction bases not matched to a gene: 7. DNA for the CDR3: TGCAGCGTCTCCCGTGGGACAGGGTACGAGCAGTACTTC. Protein product: CSVSRGTGYEQYF.